Below are 21 T cell receptor beta chains sequenced from a single sample in a study of tumor and adjacent non-tumor tissue in lung cancer. Three rounds of nested PCR, following a modified ARM-PCR protocol, produced the TCRbeta library. TCRdb independently ran MiXCR on the multiplex PCR reads; one entry per CDR3 protein. This table holds roughly 220,000 distinct CDR3 sequences, about two thirds found once. The template was RNA from unsorted bulk tissue. The sequenced material came from lung tumor tissue. The receptor source for this set is a man between 60 and 75 years old with non-small cell lung cancer.

As to this clonotype: Since a much larger clone is just one base distant, this may be a read error. The genes are TRBV29-1 and TRBJ2-1; 10 bases match TRBD2. The CDR3 loop spans 13 amino acids. Germline V gives CDR1 SQVTM, CDR2 ANQGSEA. CDR3 loop: CSVGLAGASEQCF. For the CDR3, the DNA is TGCAGCGTGGGGCTAGCGGGAGCGAGTGAGCAGTGCTTC.

This clonotype has only one observation. An end of the junction differs from the germline gene, which may be a read error. The CDR3 region is CSAWWKGRGGTDKQYF. CDR3 DNA: TGCAGTGCTTGGTGGAAGGGACGGGGGGGCACAGATAAGCAGTATTTT. The gene calls are TRBV20-1 and TRBJ2-3, with 8 bases lining up with TRBD2. The CDR3 runs to 16 residues. CDR1 DFQATT and CDR2 SNEGSKA come from the germline V gene (reference sequence).

This clonotype was seen a handful of times. A much more abundant neighbour one base away suggests this may be a read error. The chain joins TRBV20-1 to TRBJ1-2; 7 bases align to TRBD1. CDR1 is DFQATT and CDR2 is SNEGSKA in the germline V gene (reference sequence). CDR3 length: 13 residues. The CDR3, as DNA: TGCAGTGCTACCGGGGACAGCAACTATGACTACACCTTC. It translates to CSATGDSNYDYTF.

The chain links TRBV11-2 to TRBJ2-1; 9 bases map to TRBD2. The CDR3 consists of 14 residues. The J segment lost 4 bases and the V segment lost 7 bases, leaving 5 bases of the junction unmatched. Germline V gene sequence: CDR1 SGHAT, CDR2 FQNNGV. The CDR3 sequence: CASNKAGGYNEQFF. The CDR3 nucleotides read TGTGCCAGCAATAAAGCGGGGGGATACAATGAGCAGTTCTTC.

A few counts support this clonotype. This could be a read error, since a much larger clone is one nucleotide away. The chain combines TRBV6-5 with TRBJ2-1; TRBD2 might be the D (5 bases). Gene TRBJ2-7 matches the end of the DNA better, so the J call may be wrong. The CDR3 runs to 13 residues. Per the germline V gene, CDR1 is MNHEY and CDR2 is SVGAGI. The CDR3 spells CASTHSGVGEQYF. In DNA form, the CDR3 reads TGTGCCAGCACCCATTCCGGGGTGGGGGAGCAGTACTTC.

This clonotype has only a few counts. The chain has TRBV6-5 and TRBJ1-2; D unclear. This CDR3 region has 13 residues. Trimming removed 7 bases from V and 4 bases from J, with 13 bases in between. Germline CDR1 MNHEY, CDR2 SVGAGI. The CDR3 reads CASKRSQLYGYTF. CDR3 bases: TGTGCCAGCAAGAGATCACAGCTCTATGGCTACACCTTC.

On this clonotype itself: Its ends do not fully match the called genes, so a read error is possible. The chain recombines TRBV12-3 or TRBV12-4 with TRBJ1-1; D remains ambiguous. The CDR3 is 14 amino acids. The CDR3 DNA reads TGTGCCAGCAGTTTGCGCCATCAGAACACTGTAGCTCTCTTT. It specifies CASSLRHQNTVALF.

A word on this clonotype: At one boundary the junction diverges from the germline segment, which might be a read error. The chain combines TRBV6-5 with TRBJ1-6; D is unclear. CDR1 MNHEY and CDR2 SVGAGI come from the germline V gene. The CDR3 spans 13 residues. DNA for the CDR3: TGTTCCAGCAGTTGTTTTGAATTAAGACCCCTCCACTTT. This gives the protein CSSSCFELRPLHF.

In this sample, this clonotype turned up once. A much larger clone is a single base away; this may be a read error. The chain carries TRBV5-1 and TRBJ2-7, with TRBD1 matching 8 bases. Germline CDR1 is SGHRS and CDR2 is YFSETQ. CDR3 size: 16 residues. Written as DNA, the CDR3 is TGCGCCAGCAGGTTGGCCTTGGACAGGGCCACCTACGAGCAGTACTTC. It translates to CASRLALDRATYEQYF.

V is TRBV28 and J is TRBJ2-7; no firm D call. The CDR3 spans 14 residues. V was trimmed by 6 bases and J by 4 bases, leaving 16 bases between them. The germline V gene encodes CDR1 MDHEN and CDR2 SYDVKM. Written as DNA, the CDR3 is TGTGCCAGCAGCCTCCCGGCGGACCCGTACGAGCAGTACTTC. Translated, it gives CASSLPADPYEQYF.

This clonotype appeared a few times. A much larger clone lies one base from this, so it may be a read error. The chain combines TRBV4-1 with TRBJ2-1; D ambiguous. This CDR3 comprises 12 residues. Germline V gene data show CDR1 as MGHRA and CDR2 as YSYEKL. The germline V and J ends were trimmed by 3 bases and 3 bases, with 3 bases remaining between them. CDR3 sequence: CASSQNYNEQFF. CDR3 nucleotides: TGCGCCAGCAGCCAGAACTACAATGAGCAGTTCTTC.

V and J are TRBV20-1 and TRBJ1-4; D is unclear. The CDR3 spans 12 residues. With 4 bases removed from V and 5 bases from J, the gap between germline ends came to 8 bases. Germline V gives CDR1 DFQATT, CDR2 SNEGSKA (reference sequence). CDR3 nucleotides: TGCAGTGCTAAGAGTGTCAATGAAAAACTGTTTTTT. Its protein is CSAKSVNEKLFF.

In the case of this clonotype: This CDR3 is missing its conserved last phenylalanine or tryptophan, likely due to a read error. The J gene is TRBJ2-1, the V gene TRBV28, with D tentatively TRBD1 (5 bases). Trimming stripped 5 bases from V and 8 bases from J, with 16 bases between. The CDR3 spans 14 residues. CDR1 is MDHEN and CDR2 is SYDVKM in the germline V gene. This CDR3 is CASSGHPNRDEQFL. DNA for the CDR3: TGTGCCAGCAGTGGACACCCCAATAGGGATGAGCAGTTCTTA.

With regard to this clonotype: A much more abundant neighbour one base away suggests this may be a read error. The conserved phenylalanine or tryptophan is not found at the CDR3 terminus, so this likely reflects a read error. This chain uses TRBV6-5 with TRBJ1-1; D perhaps matches TRBD1 (6 bases). Germline CDR1 is MNHEY and CDR2 is SVGAGI. Trimming removed 5 bases from V and 5 bases from J, with 15 bases in between. This CDR3 contains 14 residues. CDR3 loop: CASSRGGAQTEAFI. Here the CDR3 DNA reads TGTGCCAGCAGTCGGGGGGGGGCGCAAACTGAAGCTTTCATT.

This clonotype is deemed medium-sized. The J gene is TRBJ2-7, the V gene TRBV11-3; D is ambiguous. Trimming left V 4 bases short and J 2 bases short, with 9 bases between. Germline loops: CDR1 SGHNT, CDR2 YENEEA. This CDR3 is 13 amino acids long. This CDR3 reads CASSYGQTYEQYF. Written as DNA, the CDR3 is TGTGCCAGCAGCTACGGGCAGACCTACGAGCAGTACTTC. Using reference TRBV11-3 and TRBJ2-7 for the parts outside the CDR3, the full variable domain is EAGVVQSPRYKIIEKKQPVAFWCNPISGHNTLYWYLQNLGQGPELLIRYENEEAVDDSQLPKDRFSAERLKGVDSTLKIQPAELGDSAVYLCASSYGQTYEQYFGPGTRLTVT.

The chain links TRBV20-1 to TRBJ2-1, with TRBD2 matching 8 bases. The CDR3 is 15 amino acids. CDR1 is DFQATT, CDR2 SNEGSKA, per germline (reference sequence). The CDR3 DNA follows: TGCAGAGCCGACGGGACTAGGGGGAGTGGCAATGAGCAGTTCTTC. Its protein product is CRADGTRGSGNEQFF.

This chain joins TRBV5-5 and TRBJ1-5; 8 bases fit TRBD1. The CDR3 contains 15 residues. Germline loops: CDR1 SGHKS, CDR2 YYEKEE (reference sequence). The V and J ends lost 4 bases and 5 bases, in that order; junction bases with no gene match: 8. The CDR3 nucleotides are TGTGCCAGCAGCAAGACAGGGGAGAGCGATCAGCCCCAGCATTTT. Protein sequence: CASSKTGESDQPQHF.

Notes on this clonotype: A much more abundant neighbour one base away suggests this may be a read error. The chain combines TRBV29-1 with TRBJ2-1; possibly TRBD2 for D (5 bases). This CDR3 is built from 13 residues. Germline CDR1 and CDR2: SQVTM and ANQGSEA. V was clipped by 7 bases and J by 6 bases, with 16 bases between them. CDR3 nucleotides: TGCAGCGCAGAGGGCTCAGCGGCCAATGAGCAGTTCTTC. Translating gives CSAEGSAANEQFF.

This chain uses TRBV11-1 with TRBJ1-1; D may be TRBD1 (5 bases). V lost 6 bases to trimming and J lost 4 bases, with 18 bases between them. The germline CDR1 and CDR2 sequences are SGHAT and FQDESV (reference sequence). CDR3 length: 15 residues. The CDR3 loop reads CASSGVIRGTTEAFF. The DNA for the CDR3 is TGTGCCAGCAGTGGGGTGATAAGGGGTACCACTGAAGCTTTCTTT.

As regards this clonotype: Likely a read error: the CDR3 ends without its conserved phenylalanine or tryptophan. This chain uses TRBV20-1 with TRBJ1-1; D is unresolved. Germline V CDR1 and CDR2: DFQATT, SNEGSKA (reference sequence). This CDR3 spans 12 amino acids. The CDR3 DNA is TGCAGTGCTAGAGCTCCGAACACTGAGGCTTTCGTT. Its translation is CSARAPNTEAFV.

This clonotype has a single count. At one end, the junction sequence differs from germline, possibly due to a read error. In DNA, the CDR3 is TGTGCCAGCAGTTACGCAGACACGAGCACAGATACACAGTATTTT. It encodes CASSYADTSTDTQYF. The chain carries TRBV6-6 and TRBJ2-3; no reliable D call. The CDR3 loop spans 15 amino acids. Germline loops: CDR1 MNHNY, CDR2 SVGAGI (reference sequence).